Listed below are T cell receptor beta chains from one sample, sequenced in a study of preoperative IRX-2 immunotherapy in early breast cancer. The repertoire was sequenced with immunoSEQ multiplex PCR; TCRdb's copy has only in-frame clones and lacks some. The table shows about 32,000 clones, with 75% to 90% occurring only once. The sample consisted of lymph node tissue, taken from a patient treated with IRX-2 immunotherapy. The receptors originated from a human donor with breast cancer. Each CDR3 is given with its conserved first and last residue. D genes are given only for firm matches. Clone size, where shown, is once, few, many, or a class for clones that have expanded.

length	size	V	J	D	CDR3	DNA
15	NA	TRBV7-6	TRBJ2-1	TRBD2	CASSLALAGWGEQFF	TGTGCCAGCAGCTTAGCGCTAGCGGGATGGGGTGAGCAGTTCTTC
13	NA	TRBV19	TRBJ1-1	NA	CASSTVWGAEAFF	TGTGCCAGTAGTACGGTATGGGGGGCCGAAGCTTTCTTT
16	NA	TRBV30	TRBJ1-4	TRBD1	CASRAHTGTANEKLFF	TGTGCCTCGAGAGCCCACACCGGGACAGCGAATGAAAAACTGTTTTTT
15	NA	TRBV29-1	TRBJ2-7	TRBD2	CSVVQTSGRTGEQYF	TGCAGCGTCGTCCAAACTAGCGGGAGGACCGGCGAGCAGTACTTC
14	NA	TRBV18	TRBJ2-6	NA	CASSPGGGANVLTF	TGTGCCAGCTCACCAGGGGGTGGGGCCAACGTCCTGACTTTC
20	once	TRBV7-6	TRBJ2-2	NA	CASSQDRPRRGGPRTGELFF	TGTGCCAGCAGCCAAGACAGGCCCCGCCGGGGAGGGCCTCGCACCGGGGAGCTGTTTTTT
14	NA	TRBV30	TRBJ1-1	NA	CAWTSVGGLTEAFF	TGTGCCTGGACCAGCGTCGGGGGGCTAACTGAAGCTTTCTTT
13	NA	TRBV9	TRBJ2-7	TRBD1	CASSSITGDPQYF	TGTGCCAGCAGCTCTATAACAGGGGATCCGCAGTACTTC
14	NA	TRBV6-8	TRBJ1-1	NA	CASSYKVLNTEAFF	TGTGCCAGCAGTTACAAGGTGTTGAACACTGAAGCTTTCTTT
17	NA	TRBV28	TRBJ2-1	TRBD2	CASSLRRGSGSRGEQFF	TGTGCCAGCAGTTTGCGTCGTGGTAGCGGGAGTCGTGGCGAGCAGTTCTTC
13	NA	TRBV6-8	TRBJ1-1	NA	CASKAGKDTEAFF	TGTGCCAGCAAGGCAGGGAAGGACACTGAAGCTTTCTTT
13	NA	TRBV29-1	TRBJ1-2	NA	CSVERTDNYGYTF	TGCAGCGTTGAACGGACAGATAACTATGGCTACACCTTC
12	NA	TRBV29-1	TRBJ2-5	TRBD1	CSVGTGRETQYF	TGCAGCGTTGGGACAGGGCGAGAGACCCAGTACTTC
13	NA	TRBV6-8	TRBJ2-7	TRBD1	CASSKRQGFEQYF	TGTGCCAGCAGTAAGCGACAGGGGTTCGAGCAGTACTTC
15	few	TRBV6-8	TRBJ2-3	TRBD2	CASRPLAGNTDTQYF	TGTGCCAGCAGGCCACTAGCGGGGAACACAGATACGCAGTATTTT
13	NA	TRBV14	TRBJ1-2	NA	CASSQSHNYGYTF	TGTGCCAGCAGCCAAAGCCACAACTATGGCTACACCTTC
13	NA	TRBV28	TRBJ1-2	NA	CASSPGPFYGYTF	TGTGCCAGCAGCCCCGGCCCTTTCTATGGCTACACCTTC
14	NA	TRBV15	TRBJ2-3	NA	CATSSRAVTDTQYF	TGTGCCACCAGCAGCAGGGCCGTTACAGATACGCAGTATTTT
17	NA	TRBV1	TRBJ2-7	NA	CASSQTVVILQIREQYF	TGCGCCAGCAGCCAAACGGTGGTTATCTTACAGATCCGGGAGCAGTACTTC
16	NA	TRBV30	TRBJ2-1	TRBD2	CAWSGRREGPYNEQFF	TGTGCCTGGAGTGGACGGCGGGAGGGCCCCTACAATGAGCAGTTCTTC